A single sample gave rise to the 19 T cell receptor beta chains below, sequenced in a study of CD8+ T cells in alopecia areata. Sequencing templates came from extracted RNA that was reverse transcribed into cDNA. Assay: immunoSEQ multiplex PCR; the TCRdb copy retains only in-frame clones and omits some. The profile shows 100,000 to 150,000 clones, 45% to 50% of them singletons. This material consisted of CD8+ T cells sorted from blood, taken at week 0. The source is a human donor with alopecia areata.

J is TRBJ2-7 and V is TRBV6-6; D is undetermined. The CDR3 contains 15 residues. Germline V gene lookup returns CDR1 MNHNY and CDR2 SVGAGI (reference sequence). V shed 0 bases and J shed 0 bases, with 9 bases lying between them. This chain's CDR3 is CASSYSDQDSYEQYF. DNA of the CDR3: TGTGCCAGCAGTTACTCCGATCAAGACTCCTACGAGCAGTACTTC.

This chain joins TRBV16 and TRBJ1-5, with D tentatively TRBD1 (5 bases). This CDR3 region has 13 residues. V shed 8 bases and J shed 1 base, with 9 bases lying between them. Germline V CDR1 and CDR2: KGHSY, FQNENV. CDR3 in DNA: TGTGCCAGCGACAGTATAAGCAATCAGCCCCAGCATTTT. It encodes CASDSISNQPQHF.

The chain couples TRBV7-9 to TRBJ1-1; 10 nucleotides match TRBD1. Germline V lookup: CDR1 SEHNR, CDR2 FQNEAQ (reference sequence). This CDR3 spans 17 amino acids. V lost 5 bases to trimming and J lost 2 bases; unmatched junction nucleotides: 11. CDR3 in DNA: TGTGCCAGCAGCCCCCGGACAGGGGGTCTGAAAAACACTGAAGCTTTCTTT. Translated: CASSPRTGGLKNTEAFF.

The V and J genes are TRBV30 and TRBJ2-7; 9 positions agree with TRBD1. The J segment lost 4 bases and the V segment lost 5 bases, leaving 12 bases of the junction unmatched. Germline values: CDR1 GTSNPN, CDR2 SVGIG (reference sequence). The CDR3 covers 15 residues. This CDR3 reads CAWEPDWTGEYEQYF. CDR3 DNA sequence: TGTGCCTGGGAGCCTGACTGGACAGGGGAGTACGAGCAGTACTTC.

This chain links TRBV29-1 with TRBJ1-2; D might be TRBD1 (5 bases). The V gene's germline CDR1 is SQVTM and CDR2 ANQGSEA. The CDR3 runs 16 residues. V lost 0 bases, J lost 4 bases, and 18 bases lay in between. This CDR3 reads CSVEDQGRDLLYGYTF. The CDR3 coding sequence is TGCAGCGTTGAAGACCAGGGACGGGACCTCCTCTATGGCTACACCTTC.

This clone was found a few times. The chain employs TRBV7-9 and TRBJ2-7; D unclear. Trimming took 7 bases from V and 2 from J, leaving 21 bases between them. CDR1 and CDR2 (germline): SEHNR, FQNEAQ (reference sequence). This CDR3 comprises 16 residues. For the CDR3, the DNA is TGTGCCAGCACCGACATCCTCACCGCAGTTGCCTACGAGCAGTACTTC. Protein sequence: CASTDILTAVAYEQYF.

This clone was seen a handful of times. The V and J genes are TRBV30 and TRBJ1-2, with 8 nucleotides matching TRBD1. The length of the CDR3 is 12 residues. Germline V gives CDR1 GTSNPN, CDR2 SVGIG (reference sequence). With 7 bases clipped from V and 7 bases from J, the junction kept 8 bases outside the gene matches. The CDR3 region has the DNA TGTGCCTCGGACAGGGAGGCAGGTGGCTACACCTTC. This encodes CASDREAGGYTF.

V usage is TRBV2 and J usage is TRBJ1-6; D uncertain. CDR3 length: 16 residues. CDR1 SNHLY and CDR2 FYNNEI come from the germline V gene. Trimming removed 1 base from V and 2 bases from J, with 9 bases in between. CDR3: CASSEVAPTYNSPLHF. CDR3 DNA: TGTGCCAGCAGTGAAGTGGCACCGACCTATAATTCACCCCTCCACTTT.

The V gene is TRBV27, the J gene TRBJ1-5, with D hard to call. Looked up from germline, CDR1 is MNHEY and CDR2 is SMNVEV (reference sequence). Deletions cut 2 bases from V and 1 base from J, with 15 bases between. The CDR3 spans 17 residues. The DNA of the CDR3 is TGTGCCAGCAGTTTAGGGTGGTCAGGTCAAAGCAATCAGCCCCAGCATTTT. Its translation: CASSLGWSGQSNQPQHF.

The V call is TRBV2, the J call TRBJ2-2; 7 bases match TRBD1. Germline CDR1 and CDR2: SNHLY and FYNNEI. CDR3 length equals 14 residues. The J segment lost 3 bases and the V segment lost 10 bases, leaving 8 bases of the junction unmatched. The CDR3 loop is CATEGQSDTGELFF. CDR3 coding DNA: TGTGCCACCGAGGGACAGTCGGACACCGGGGAGCTGTTTTTT.

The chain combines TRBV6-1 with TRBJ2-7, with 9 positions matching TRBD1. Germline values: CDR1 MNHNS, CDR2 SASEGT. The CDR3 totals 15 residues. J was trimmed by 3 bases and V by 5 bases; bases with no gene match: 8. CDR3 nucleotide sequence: TGTGCCAGCAGTCGATCCCCGGACAGGGGCTACGAGCAGTACTTC. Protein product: CASSRSPDRGYEQYF.

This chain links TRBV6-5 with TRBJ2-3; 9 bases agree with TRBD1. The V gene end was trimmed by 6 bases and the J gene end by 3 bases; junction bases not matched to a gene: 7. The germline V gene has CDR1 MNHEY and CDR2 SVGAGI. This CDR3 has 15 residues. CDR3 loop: CASSISGTGTDTQYF. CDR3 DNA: TGTGCCAGCAGCATCTCCGGGACAGGGACAGATACGCAGTATTTT.

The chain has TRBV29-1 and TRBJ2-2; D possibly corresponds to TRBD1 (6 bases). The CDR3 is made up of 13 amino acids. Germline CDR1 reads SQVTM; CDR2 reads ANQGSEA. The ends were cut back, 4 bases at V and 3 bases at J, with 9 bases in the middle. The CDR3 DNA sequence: TGCAGCGTTGTGGGGGCCTACACCGGGGAGCTGTTTTTT. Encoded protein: CSVVGAYTGELFF.

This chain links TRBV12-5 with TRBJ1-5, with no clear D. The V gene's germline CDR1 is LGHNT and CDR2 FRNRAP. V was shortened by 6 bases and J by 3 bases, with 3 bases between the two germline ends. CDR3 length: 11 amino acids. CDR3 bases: TGTGCTAGTGGCTACAATCAGCCCCAGCATTTT. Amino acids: CASGYNQPQHF.

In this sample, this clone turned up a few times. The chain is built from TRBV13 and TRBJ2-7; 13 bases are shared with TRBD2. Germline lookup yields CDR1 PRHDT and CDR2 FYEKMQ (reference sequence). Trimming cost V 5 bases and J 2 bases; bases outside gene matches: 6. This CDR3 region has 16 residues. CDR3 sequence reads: CASSTWGLAGTYEQYF. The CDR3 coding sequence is TGTGCCAGCAGCACATGGGGACTAGCGGGGACCTACGAGCAGTACTTC.

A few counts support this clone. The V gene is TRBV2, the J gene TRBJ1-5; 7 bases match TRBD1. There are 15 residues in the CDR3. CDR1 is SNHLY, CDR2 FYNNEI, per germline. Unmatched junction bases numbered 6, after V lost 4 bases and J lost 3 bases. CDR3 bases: TGTGCCAGCAGTGTTACAGGGGACCCCAATCAGCCCCAGCATTTT. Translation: CASSVTGDPNQPQHF.

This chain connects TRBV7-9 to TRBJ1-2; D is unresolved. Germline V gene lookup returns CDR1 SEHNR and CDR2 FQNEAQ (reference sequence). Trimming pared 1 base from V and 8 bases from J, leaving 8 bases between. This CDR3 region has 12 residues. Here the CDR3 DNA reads TGTGCCAGCAGCTTAGGTCCAGGAGGCTACACCTTC. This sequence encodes CASSLGPGGYTF. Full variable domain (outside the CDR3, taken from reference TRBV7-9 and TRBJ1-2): DTGVSQNPRHKITKRGQNVTFRCDPISEHNRLYWYRQTLGQGPEFLTYFQNEAQLEKSRLLSDRFSAERPKGSFSTLEIQRTEQGDSAMYLCASSLGPGGYTFGSGTRLTVV.

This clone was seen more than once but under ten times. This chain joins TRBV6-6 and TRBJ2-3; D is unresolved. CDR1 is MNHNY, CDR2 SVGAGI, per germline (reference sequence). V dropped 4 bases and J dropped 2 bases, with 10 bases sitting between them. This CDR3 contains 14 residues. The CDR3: CASSLTATTDTQYF. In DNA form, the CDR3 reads TGTGCCAGCAGTTTAACAGCCACCACAGATACGCAGTATTTT.

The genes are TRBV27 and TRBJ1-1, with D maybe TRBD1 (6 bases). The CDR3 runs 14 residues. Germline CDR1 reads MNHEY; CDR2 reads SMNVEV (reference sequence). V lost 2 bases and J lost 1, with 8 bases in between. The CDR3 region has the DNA TGTGCCAGCAGTTTAGGACAGTGGAACACTGAAGCTTTCTTT. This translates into CASSLGQWNTEAFF.